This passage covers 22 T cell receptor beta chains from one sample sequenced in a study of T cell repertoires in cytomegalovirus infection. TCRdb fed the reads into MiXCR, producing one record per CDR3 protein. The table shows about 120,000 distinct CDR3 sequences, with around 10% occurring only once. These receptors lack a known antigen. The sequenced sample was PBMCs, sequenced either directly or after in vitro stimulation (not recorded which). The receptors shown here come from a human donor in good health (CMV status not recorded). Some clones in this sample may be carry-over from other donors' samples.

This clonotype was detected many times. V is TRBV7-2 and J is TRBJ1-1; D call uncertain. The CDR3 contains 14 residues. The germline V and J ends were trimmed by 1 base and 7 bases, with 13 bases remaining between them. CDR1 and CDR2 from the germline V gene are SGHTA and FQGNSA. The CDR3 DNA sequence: TGTGCCAGCAGCTTAGATGCAGCGGCCCTTGAAGCTTTCTTT. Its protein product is CASSLDAAALEAFF.

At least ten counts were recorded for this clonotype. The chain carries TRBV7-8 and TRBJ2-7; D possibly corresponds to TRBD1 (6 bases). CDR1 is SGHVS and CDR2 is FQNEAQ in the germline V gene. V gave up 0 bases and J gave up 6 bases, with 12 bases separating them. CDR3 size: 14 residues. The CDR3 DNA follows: TGTGCCAGCAGCTTAGCCCTCCGAGGGGGCGAGCAGTACTTC. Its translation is CASSLALRGGEQYF.

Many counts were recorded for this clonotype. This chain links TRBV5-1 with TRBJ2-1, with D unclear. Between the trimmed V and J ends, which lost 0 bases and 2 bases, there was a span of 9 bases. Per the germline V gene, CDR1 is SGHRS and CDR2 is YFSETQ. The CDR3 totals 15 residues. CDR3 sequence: CASSLEVGAYNEQFF. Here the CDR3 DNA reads TGCGCCAGCAGCTTGGAGGTGGGTGCCTACAATGAGCAGTTCTTC.

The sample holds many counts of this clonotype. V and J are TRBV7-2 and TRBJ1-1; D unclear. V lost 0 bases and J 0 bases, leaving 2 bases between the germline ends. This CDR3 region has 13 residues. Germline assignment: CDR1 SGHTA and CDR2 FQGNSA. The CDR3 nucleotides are TGTGCCAGCAGCTTAGCATTGAACACTGAAGCTTTCTTT. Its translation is CASSLALNTEAFF.

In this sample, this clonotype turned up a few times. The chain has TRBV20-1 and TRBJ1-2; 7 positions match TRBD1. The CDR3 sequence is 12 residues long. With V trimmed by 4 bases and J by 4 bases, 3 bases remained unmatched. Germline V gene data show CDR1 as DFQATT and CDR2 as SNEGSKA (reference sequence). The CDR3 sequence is CSATGQSYGYTF. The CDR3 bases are TGCAGTGCTACGGGACAGTCCTATGGCTACACCTTC.

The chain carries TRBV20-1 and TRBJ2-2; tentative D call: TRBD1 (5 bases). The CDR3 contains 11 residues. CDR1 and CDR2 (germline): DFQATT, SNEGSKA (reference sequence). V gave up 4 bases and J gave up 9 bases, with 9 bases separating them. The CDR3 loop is CSAKGSRELFF. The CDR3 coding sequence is TGCAGTGCTAAGGGGTCCAGGGAGCTGTTTTTT.

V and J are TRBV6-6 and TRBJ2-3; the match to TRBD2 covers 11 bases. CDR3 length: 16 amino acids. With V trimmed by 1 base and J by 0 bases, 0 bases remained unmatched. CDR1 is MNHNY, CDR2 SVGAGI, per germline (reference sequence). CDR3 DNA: TGTGCCAGCAGTTACTGGACTAGCGGGAGCACAGATACGCAGTATTTT. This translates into CASSYWTSGSTDTQYF.

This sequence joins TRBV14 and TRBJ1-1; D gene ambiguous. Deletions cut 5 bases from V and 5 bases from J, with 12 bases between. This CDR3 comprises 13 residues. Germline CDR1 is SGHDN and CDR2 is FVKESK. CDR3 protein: CASSMGGNTEAFF. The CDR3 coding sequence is TGTGCCAGCAGCATGGGCGGTAATACTGAAGCTTTCTTT.

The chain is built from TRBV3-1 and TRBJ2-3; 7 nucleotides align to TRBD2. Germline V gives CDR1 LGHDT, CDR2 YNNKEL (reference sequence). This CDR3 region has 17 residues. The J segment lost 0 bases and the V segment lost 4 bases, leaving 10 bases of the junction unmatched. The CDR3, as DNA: TGTGCCAGCAGCCTCGCTGGCGGGGGTTCTAGCACAGATACGCAGTATTTT. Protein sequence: CASSLAGGGSSTDTQYF.

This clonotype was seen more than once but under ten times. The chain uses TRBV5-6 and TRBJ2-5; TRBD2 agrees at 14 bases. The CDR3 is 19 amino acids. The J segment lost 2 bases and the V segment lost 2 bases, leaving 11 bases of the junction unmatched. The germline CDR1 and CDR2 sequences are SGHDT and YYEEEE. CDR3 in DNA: TGTGCCAGCAGCTTCTTACCCGGGACTAGCGGGAGTAGGCAAGAGACCCAGTACTTC. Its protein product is CASSFLPGTSGSRQETQYF.

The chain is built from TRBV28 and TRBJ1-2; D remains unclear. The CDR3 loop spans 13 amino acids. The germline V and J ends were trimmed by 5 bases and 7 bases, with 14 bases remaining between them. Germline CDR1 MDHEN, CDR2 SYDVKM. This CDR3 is CASSALGLLGYTF. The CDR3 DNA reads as TGTGCCAGCAGTGCCCTGGGTTTGCTTGGCTACACCTTC.

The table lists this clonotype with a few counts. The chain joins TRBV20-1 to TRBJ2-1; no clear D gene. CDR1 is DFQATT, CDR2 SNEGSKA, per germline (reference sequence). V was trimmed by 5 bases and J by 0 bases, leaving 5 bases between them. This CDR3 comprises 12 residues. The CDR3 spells CSAVDSYNEQFF. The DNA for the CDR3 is TGCAGTGCTGTAGACTCCTACAATGAGCAGTTCTTC.

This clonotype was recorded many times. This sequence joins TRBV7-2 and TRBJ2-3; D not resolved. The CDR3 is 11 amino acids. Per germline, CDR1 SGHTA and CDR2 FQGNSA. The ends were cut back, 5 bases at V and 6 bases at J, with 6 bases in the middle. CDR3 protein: CASSQADTQYF. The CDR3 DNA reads TGTGCCAGCAGCCAGGCGGATACGCAGTATTTT.

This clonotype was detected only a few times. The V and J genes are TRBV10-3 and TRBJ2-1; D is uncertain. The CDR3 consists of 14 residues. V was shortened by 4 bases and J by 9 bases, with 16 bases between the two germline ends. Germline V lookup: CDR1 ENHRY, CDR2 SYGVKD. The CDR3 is CAISAVAGGGEQFF. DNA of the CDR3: TGTGCCATCAGTGCTGTAGCTGGTGGTGGTGAGCAGTTCTTC.

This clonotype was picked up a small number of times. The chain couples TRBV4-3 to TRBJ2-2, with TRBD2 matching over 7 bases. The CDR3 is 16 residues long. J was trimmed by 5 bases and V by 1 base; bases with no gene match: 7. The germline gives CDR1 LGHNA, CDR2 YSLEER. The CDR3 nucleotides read TGCGCCAGCAGCCAAGCTGCCGCGGGAGTGACCGGGGAGCTGTTTTTT. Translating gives CASSQAAAGVTGELFF.

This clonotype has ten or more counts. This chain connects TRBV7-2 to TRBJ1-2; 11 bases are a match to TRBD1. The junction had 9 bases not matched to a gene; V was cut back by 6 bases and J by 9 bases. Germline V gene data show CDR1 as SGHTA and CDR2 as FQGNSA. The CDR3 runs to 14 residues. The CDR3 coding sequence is TGTGCCAGCAGGGACAGGGGGCTGACGAGGCGCTACACCTTC. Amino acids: CASRDRGLTRRYTF.

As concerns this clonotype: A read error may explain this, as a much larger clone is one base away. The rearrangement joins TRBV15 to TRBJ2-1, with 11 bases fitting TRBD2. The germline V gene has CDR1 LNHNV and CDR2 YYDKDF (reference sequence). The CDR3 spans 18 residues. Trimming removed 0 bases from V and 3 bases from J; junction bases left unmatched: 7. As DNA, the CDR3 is TGTGCCACCAGCAGAGATGTGGCTAGCGGGAGGTTCTACAATGAGCAGTTCTTC. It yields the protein CATSRDVASGRFYNEQFF.

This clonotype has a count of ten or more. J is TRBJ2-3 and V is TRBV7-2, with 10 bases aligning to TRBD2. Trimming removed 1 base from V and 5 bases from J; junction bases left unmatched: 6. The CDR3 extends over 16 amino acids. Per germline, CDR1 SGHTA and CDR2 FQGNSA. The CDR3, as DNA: TGTGCCAGCAGCTTAGTTCTAGCGGGAGAGAGAGATACGCAGTATTTT. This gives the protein CASSLVLAGERDTQYF.

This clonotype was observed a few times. The CDR3, as DNA: TGCAGTGCTAGAGAGACTAGCGGGAGGGCCATAATGTCCAATGAGCAGTTCTTC. Translating it yields CSARETSGRAIMSNEQFF. The chain employs TRBV20-1 and TRBJ2-1; 14 bases agree with TRBD2. The CDR3 is made up of 18 amino acids. J gave up 6 bases and V 0 bases, and 10 bases lay outside the gene matches. Germline V gene sequence: CDR1 DFQATT, CDR2 SNEGSKA (reference sequence).

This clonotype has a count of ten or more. The CDR3 is CASSTRGLANYGYTF. The CDR3 DNA reads as TGTGCCAGCAGCACCCGGGGGTTAGCTAACTATGGCTACACCTTC. The genes are TRBV7-9 and TRBJ1-2; weak D call: TRBD1 (5 bases). With 5 bases removed from V and 0 bases from J, the gap between germline ends came to 13 bases. The CDR3 spans 15 residues. The V gene's germline CDR1 is SEHNR and CDR2 FQNEAQ (reference sequence).

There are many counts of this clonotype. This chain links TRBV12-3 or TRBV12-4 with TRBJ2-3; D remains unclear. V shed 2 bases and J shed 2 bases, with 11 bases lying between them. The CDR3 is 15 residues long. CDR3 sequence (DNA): TGTGCCAGCAGTTTAAACGAGATAATCACAGATACGCAGTATTTT. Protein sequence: CASSLNEIITDTQYF.

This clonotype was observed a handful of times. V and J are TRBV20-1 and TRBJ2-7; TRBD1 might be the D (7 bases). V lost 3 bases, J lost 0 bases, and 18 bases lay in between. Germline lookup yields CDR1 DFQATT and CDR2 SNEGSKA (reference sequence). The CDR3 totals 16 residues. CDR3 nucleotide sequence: TGCAGTGCTAGCCACTGGGGGGACAGAGGCTCCTACGAGCAGTACGTC. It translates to CSASHWGDRGSYEQYV.